Described below is a single TCR beta chain sequence and its context. This sample was included in a study of shared clonotypes between healthy human individuals. The authors' processing: With immunoSEQ giving junction-only sequences and no quality scores, filtering differed. Libraries were prepared by immunoSEQ multiplex PCR; TCRdb keeps only in-frame clonotypes and omits some of them. That table is the source of V, J and clone size, and D and trimming were worked out from the DNA. The sample records about 610,000 clones, 95% to 98% being singletons. The TCR sequence derives from a woman in her twenties or thirties in good health. Material: naive CD4+ T cells sorted from blood. Subset here: CD45RA+ positively selected.

The chain's CDR3 is CASSYRDRWDEQFF. The CDR3 nucleotides read TGTGCCAGCAGTTACCGGGACCGTTGGGATGAGCAGTTCTTC. V and J are TRBV6-5 and TRBJ2-1; TRBD1 or TRBD2 may be the D gene (5 bases each). Deletions cut 2 bases from V and 8 bases from J, with 13 bases between. The germline V gene encodes CDR1 MNHEY and CDR2 SVGAGI. The CDR3 has 14 amino acids.